A selection of T cell receptor beta chains follows, all from one sample in a study of blood T cell repertoires in COVID-19. The protocol was immunoSEQ multiplex PCR, while the TCRdb copy is restricted to in-frame clones and leaves out a portion. The table lists over 100,000 clones, roughly 92% of them singletons, with 1.5% to 2.5% in the top ten. Sequencing input: peripheral blood. These receptors originate from a woman aged 45 to 65 with COVID-19, enrolled during active disease. CDR3s include the opening cysteine and the closing phenylalanine or tryptophan. The D gene is left open where the match is weak.

v_gene	d_gene	j_gene	CDR3aa
TRBV27	NA	TRBJ1-6	CASSWGQPNSPLHF
TRBV5-1	NA	TRBJ1-2	CASSLATGYGYTF
TRBV15	TRBD2	TRBJ2-7	CATSSYRGGSYEQYF
TRBV2	TRBD2	TRBJ2-7	CASSEALAGGSEQYF
TRBV27	NA	TRBJ2-2	CASSPLVNTGELFF
TRBV21-1	NA	TRBJ1-1	CASSKEGTGGVMNTEAFF
TRBV24-1	TRBD1	TRBJ2-1	CATSGTGAANEQFF
TRBV21-1	NA	TRBJ2-7	CASSKARGQGDPNPYEQYF
TRBV24-1	TRBD1	TRBJ2-2	CATSARTGGNTGELFF
TRBV24-1	NA	TRBJ2-3	CATSVPGGTDTQYF
TRBV11-2	TRBD2	TRBJ2-1	CASSPGSGGAGNEQFF
TRBV24-1	NA	TRBJ2-3	CATSDFPGIGLTSTDTQYF
TRBV9	TRBD2	TRBJ2-1	CASSYALSGVTNEQFF
TRBV10-1	TRBD1	TRBJ1-1	CASSATGWTEAFF
TRBV3-1/TRBV3-2	NA	TRBJ2-3	CASSQLRTDTQYF
TRBV6-5	TRBD1	TRBJ1-1	CASRQGRTEAFF
TRBV19	NA	TRBJ1-4	CASSIIGWEEKLFF
TRBV11-2	TRBD2	TRBJ2-3	CASSQSLLAGGVDTQYF
TRBV19	NA	TRBJ1-6	CASKQGPNSPLHF
TRBV28	TRBD1	TRBJ2-1	CASAASGTGVNEQFF
TRBV5-1	NA	TRBJ1-1	CASSLGPGRTEAFF
TRBV27	NA	TRBJ1-5	CASSPRGFEQPQHF
TRBV19	NA	TRBJ1-5	CASSTGYRSNQPQHF
TRBV7-2	NA	TRBJ2-1	CASSSTGFINHEQFF
TRBV5-1	TRBD1	TRBJ1-2	CASSFRPDRGHGYTF
TRBV4-1	NA	TRBJ1-3	CASSQQTVTNTIYF
TRBV19	TRBD1	TRBJ2-7	CASRSGGLSSYEQYF
TRBV5-6	TRBD1	TRBJ1-2	CASSLGQGSSNYGYTF
TRBV18	NA	TRBJ1-4	CASSRQSTNEKLFF
TRBV3-1/TRBV3-2	TRBD1	TRBJ1-2	CASSPWTGGYGYTF
TRBV2	NA	TRBJ1-1	CASRGVQGVNTEAFF
TRBV5-8	TRBD2	TRBJ2-7	CASSPAPRGDYTYEQYF
TRBV10-3	NA	TRBJ1-5	CAISETRVAGSNQPQHF
TRBV29-1	TRBD2	TRBJ2-2	CSVRPTAGGTNTGELFF
TRBV6-2/TRBV6-3	TRBD1	TRBJ1-5	CASSSDRGRRSNQPQHF
TRBV5-1	NA	TRBJ2-1	CASRRNSGDYNEQFF
TRBV4-1	NA	TRBJ2-5	CASSQERMSGQETQYF
TRBV28	NA	TRBJ2-5	CASSQTGTQQTQYF
TRBV27	TRBD2	TRBJ2-7	CASSQRGGFYEQYF
TRBV5-1	TRBD2	TRBJ2-1	CASSITSGDNEQFF
TRBV5-1	NA	TRBJ1-2	CASSLSGAAANYGYTF
TRBV5-6	NA	TRBJ1-1	CASSLAGGRSTEAFF
TRBV15	NA	TRBJ2-6	CAPLGPRNSGANVLTF
TRBV7-9	NA	TRBJ2-7	CASSLGRGPSYEQYF
TRBV19	NA	TRBJ2-1	CASSIRGAPYNEQFF